This record concerns one TCR beta chain sequence. The CDR3 runs to 15 residues. V gave up 5 bases and J gave up 2 bases; unmatched junction bases: 6. CDR1 is SGHTA, CDR2 FQGTGA, per germline. These data are taken from a study of beta chain features in type 1 diabetes. Every bit of the isolated RNA underwent reverse transcription, so sequencing read expressed TCRB transcripts. This table comes from immunoSEQ multiplex PCR, and its TCRdb copy is limited to in-frame clones, with some not included. The profile shows 120,000 to 150,000 clones, around 7% of them singletons. Sequenced: central memory CD4+ T cells from blood. The J gene is TRBJ2-5, the V gene TRBV7-3; 9 bases are a match to TRBD1. The TCR comes from a woman aged 25 to 45 in good health. The DNA for the CDR3 is TGTGCCAGCAGCGTTGGGACAGGGCTGCAAGAGACCCAGTACTTC. It is translated as CASSVGTGLQETQYF.